These 14 T cell receptor beta chains came from one sample sequenced in a study of Graves' ophthalmopathy and Graves' hyperthyroidism. RNA transcripts were the source from which TCR beta CDR3 regions were amplified. The library came from an HTBI-primed first-round RT-PCR and a second-round multiplex PCR. MiXCR, applied by TCRdb to the multiplex PCR reads, yields one record per CDR3 protein. The table includes 360,000 or so distinct CDR3 sequences, roughly 18% detected once. The source material was peripheral blood. The source is a woman under 30 with Graves' ophthalmopathy.

This clonotype was recorded many times. This chain links TRBV6-5 with TRBJ1-1; the D gene is possibly TRBD1 (6 bases). CDR3 size: 13 residues. Germline CDR1 and CDR2: MNHEY and SVGAGI. With 7 bases removed from V and 0 bases from J, the gap between germline ends came to 9 bases. The CDR3: CASKRQVNTEAFF. The CDR3 bases are TGTGCCAGCAAGCGACAGGTGAACACTGAAGCTTTCTTT.

In this sample, this clonotype turned up many times. The chain joins TRBV5-1 to TRBJ1-1; TRBD1 is a possible D gene (6 bases). The germline gives CDR1 SGHRS, CDR2 YFSETQ. The CDR3 totals 15 residues. Trimming took 4 bases from V and 0 from J, leaving 13 bases between them. The CDR3 DNA is TGCGCCAGCAGCAAATCGGGGGGGCTGAACACTGAAGCTTTCTTT. This gives the protein CASSKSGGLNTEAFF.

This clonotype has just a few counts. The chain employs TRBV6-2 or TRBV6-3 and TRBJ1-3; D gene ambiguous. This CDR3 has 15 amino acids. With 2 bases removed from V and 3 bases from J, the gap between germline ends came to 11 bases. In germline, CDR1 is MNHEY, CDR2 SVGEGT. CDR3 in amino acids: CASSYVPEDGNTIYF. DNA for the CDR3: TGTGCCAGCAGTTACGTACCCGAGGATGGAAACACCATATATTTT.

This clonotype was found many times. The V and J genes are TRBV6-2 or TRBV6-3 and TRBJ2-5; D gene unclear. The V gene's germline CDR1 is MNHEY and CDR2 SVGEGT. The V end lost 8 bases, the J end lost 0 bases, and 16 bases lay between the germline ends. The CDR3 length is 15 residues. Here the CDR3 reads CASAYHGADQETQYF. The DNA for the CDR3 is TGTGCCAGCGCCTACCACGGCGCAGACCAAGAGACCCAGTACTTC.

This clonotype was seen many times. The J gene is TRBJ2-7, the V gene TRBV28, with 7 nucleotides matching TRBD1. Unmatched junction bases numbered 12, after V lost 4 bases and J lost 0 bases. The germline V gene encodes CDR1 MDHEN and CDR2 SYDVKM. The CDR3 has 17 residues. CDR3 residues: CASSYNPSAGGSYEQYF. The CDR3 nucleotides are TGTGCCAGCAGTTATAACCCTTCGGCAGGGGGCTCCTACGAGCAGTACTTC.

This clonotype was counted many times. The V call is TRBV28, the J call TRBJ2-7, with 9 nucleotides matching TRBD2. Germline lookup yields CDR1 MDHEN and CDR2 SYDVKM. The length of the CDR3 is 14 residues. CDR3 sequence: CVFRELAGTYEQYF. In DNA, the CDR3 is TGTGTGTTCAGAGAGCTAGCGGGAACCTACGAGCAGTACTTC. Filled out from reference TRBV28 and TRBJ2-7, the complete variable domain reads DVKVTQSSRYLVKRTGEKVFLECVQDMDHENMFWYRQDPGLGLRLIYFSYDVKMKEKGDIPEGYSVSREKKERFSLILESASTNQTSMYLCVFRELAGTYEQYFGPGTRLTVT.

On this clonotype: An end of the junction does not agree with germline; a read error may underlie this. J is TRBJ2-5 and V is TRBV28; TRBD1 agrees at 8 bases. The CDR3 loop spans 15 amino acids. Germline V gene lookup returns CDR1 MDHEN and CDR2 SYDVKM. The CDR3 coding sequence is TGTACCAGCAGTTTTTCAAGGCAGGGGGCAGAGACCCAGTACTTC. Translated, it gives CTSSFSRQGAETQYF.

V and J are TRBV19 and TRBJ2-2; the match to TRBD2 covers 8 bases. This CDR3 spans 15 amino acids. Germline CDR1 is LNHDA and CDR2 is SQIVND (reference sequence). The V segment lost 8 bases and the J segment 5 bases; nucleotides outside the gene matches: 10. CDR3 nucleotides: TGTGCCAGTTTATCTCCGGGAGGGCCGACCGGGGAGCTGTTTTTT. Encoded protein: CASLSPGGPTGELFF.

For the CDR3, the DNA is TGTGCCAGTAGTAGTAAATTCCTAGCCAAAAACATTCAGTACTTC. It encodes CASSSKFLAKNIQYF. The V and J genes are TRBV19 and TRBJ2-4; D is uncertain. The CDR3 extends over 15 amino acids. Germline assignment: CDR1 LNHDA and CDR2 SQIVND (reference sequence). V lost 4 bases and J 0 bases, leaving 10 bases between the germline ends.

This clonotype was counted many times. The V and J genes are TRBV24-1 and TRBJ2-2, with TRBD2 matching over 7 bases. Germline CDR1 KGHDR, CDR2 SFDVKD. The CDR3 extends over 14 amino acids. Losses at the gene ends were 8 bases for V and 2 bases for J; bases not matched to a gene: 4. CDR3 sequence (DNA): TGTGCCACCACCGGGACTACCAACACCGGGGAGCTGTTTTTT. Its protein is CATTGTTNTGELFF.

The V call is TRBV11-3, the J call TRBJ2-7; 7 bases are shared with TRBD2. CDR3 length: 15 residues. Germline values: CDR1 SGHNT, CDR2 YENEEA. With V trimmed by 5 bases and J by 5 bases, 12 bases remained unmatched. The chain's CDR3 is CASSLTPGGSDEQYF. The DNA of the CDR3 is TGTGCCAGCAGCCTAACCCCCGGCGGGAGCGACGAGCAGTACTTC.

There are many counts of this clonotype. V is TRBV6-1 and J is TRBJ1-5; possibly TRBD1 for D (6 bases). Trimming cost V 6 bases and J 9 bases, with 27 bases left between them. The CDR3 loop spans 17 amino acids. Germline values: CDR1 MNHNS, CDR2 SASEGT. CDR3 sequence reads: CASRETGLTGSYGPQHF. The CDR3 DNA follows: TGTGCCAGCAGGGAAACCGGCCTAACAGGGTCCTATGGGCCCCAGCATTTT.

This clonotype came up many times. The chain uses TRBV6-2 or TRBV6-3 and TRBJ1-5; D is undetermined. CDR3 length: 15 residues. CDR1 is MNHEY and CDR2 is SVGEGT in the germline V gene. V dropped 6 bases and J dropped 9 bases, with 21 bases sitting between them. The CDR3: CASSRNSGRSLPQHF. The DNA of the CDR3 is TGTGCCAGCAGCCGAAACTCAGGTAGGAGCCTGCCCCAGCATTTT.

The table lists this clonotype with many counts. The V gene is TRBV6-4, the J gene TRBJ2-2; tentatively, D is TRBD2 (6 bases). The CDR3 runs to 13 residues. V lost 5 bases and J lost 6, with 10 bases in between. Looked up from germline, CDR1 is MRHNA and CDR2 is SNTAGT. CDR3 coding DNA: TGTGCCAGCAGTAAAACTAGCCCCGGGGAGCTGTTTTTT. Translation gives CASSKTSPGELFF.